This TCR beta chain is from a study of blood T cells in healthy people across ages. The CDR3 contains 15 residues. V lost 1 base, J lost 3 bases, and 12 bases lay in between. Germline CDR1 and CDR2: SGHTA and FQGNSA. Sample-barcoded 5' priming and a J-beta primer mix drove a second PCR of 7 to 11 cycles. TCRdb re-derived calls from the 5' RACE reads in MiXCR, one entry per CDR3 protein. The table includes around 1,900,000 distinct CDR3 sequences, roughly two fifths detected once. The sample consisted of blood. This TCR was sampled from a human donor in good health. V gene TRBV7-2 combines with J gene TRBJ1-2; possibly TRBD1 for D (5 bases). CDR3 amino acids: CASSLEGEGYYGYTF. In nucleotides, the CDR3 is TGTGCCAGCAGCTTAGAAGGGGAAGGGTACTATGGCTACACCTTC. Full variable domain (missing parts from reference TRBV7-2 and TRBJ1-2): GAGVSQSPSNKVTEKGKDVELRCDPISGHTALYWYRQSLGQGLEFLIYFQGNSAPDKSGLPSDRFSAERTGGSVSTLTIQRTQQEDSAVYLCASSLEGEGYYGYTFGSGTRLTVV.